The T cell receptor beta chain under discussion was sequenced for a study of early T cells in non-severe SARS-CoV-2 infection (dated by TCRdb to 2020 to 2022). Background for the entire study: Because TCR sequencing was done on bulk RNA from unsorted whole blood, the alpha and beta chains could not be paired. On the study overall, not on this receptor specifically: VDJdb matching was skewed toward anti-spike CD8 responses, so virus-specific expansions were likely underestimated and private and CD4 specificities were missed.

On this clonotype itself: This clone's antigen is unknown. Per-base quality was not reported, and no clone a single base away is much larger than it.

Library preparation used 5' RACE. This sample was sequenced with a NextSeq 500. In the TCR library protocol, unique molecular identifiers were attached to individual cDNA molecules to correct for PCR bias and sequencing error. Sequencing covered both TCR alpha and beta chains, and within each sample the abundances of alpha and beta sequences were tightly co-correlated. The published analysis was carried out like this. Decombinator V4 was used to annotate TCR sequences for V gene, J gene and CDR3. TCRs were defined as expanded if a significant change between any two time points was detected under a Poisson model with p below 0.0001. Abundances of TCRs were expressed as counts per million after normalisation to the total number of TCRs sequenced in each sample. MAIT TCRs were defined by TRAV1-2 paired with TRAJ12, TRAJ20 or TRAJ33, and iNKT TCRs by TRAV10 paired with TRAJ18. VDJdb, accessed on 1 November 2021, was searched for TCRs annotated for CMV, EBV and SARS-CoV-2, and TCRs annotated for more than one antigen were excluded. TCRdb redid the processing of the public reads, applying fastp at Q25 and MiXCR, and retained in-frame beta chains. Each entry is one CDR3 protein sequence, shown with its most common DNA and genes. The V and J calls were determined by TCRdb, not by the authors. A total of 80,000 or so distinct CDR3 sequences appear in this sample, 6% to 7% of them only once. The ten top clones hold roughly 7.8% of the sample.

Set within a cohort of healthcare workers in London, UK, this nested case-control study involved weekly PCR testing of nasopharyngeal swabs along with blood sampling. Healthcare workers were recruited between 23 and 31 March 2020, during the week of the UK lockdown, and were followed weekly for up to about 16 weeks. The CDR3, from cysteine to phenylalanine, totals 14 residues. Just CDR3 DNA is preserved here, 42 bases in frame from base 1. Between the V and J ends, shortened by 7 bases and 7 bases respectively, the junction contains 14 bases. For CDR1 and CDR2, the germline V gene (reference sequence) lists MNHNY and SVGAGI.

The chain joins TRBV6-6 to TRBJ1-6, and possibly TRBD1, on 6 matching bases. This receptor was obtained from an adult who was a healthcare worker with PCR-confirmed SARS-CoV-2 infection or an uninfected control (not recorded which). The sequencing input was whole blood. The CDR3 corresponds to CASTSIQGNSPLHF. Here is the DNA: TGTGCCAGCACCTCCATCCAGGGGAATTCACCCCTCCACTTT.